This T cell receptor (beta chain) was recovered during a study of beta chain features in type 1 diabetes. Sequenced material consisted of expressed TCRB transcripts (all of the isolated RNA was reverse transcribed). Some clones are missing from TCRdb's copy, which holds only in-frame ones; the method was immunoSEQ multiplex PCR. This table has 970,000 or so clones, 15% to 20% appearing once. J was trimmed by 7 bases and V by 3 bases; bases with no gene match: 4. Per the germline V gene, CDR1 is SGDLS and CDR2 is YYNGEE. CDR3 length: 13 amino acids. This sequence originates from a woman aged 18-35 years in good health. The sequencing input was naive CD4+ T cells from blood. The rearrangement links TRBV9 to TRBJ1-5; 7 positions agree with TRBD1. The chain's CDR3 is CASSDRGEQPQHF. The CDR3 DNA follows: TGTGCCAGCAGCGACAGGGGCGAGCAGCCCCAGCATTTT.